The rows below give T cell receptor beta chains drawn from one sample of a study of blood T cells in healthy people across ages. TCRdb re-called the 5' RACE reads through MiXCR, storing one row per CDR3 protein. The data contain approximately 780,000 distinct CDR3 sequences, approximately 24% of them singletons. These data are also associated with another study on T cells of mothers and their children.

Material for sequencing was blood. These receptors came from a boy between 10 and 17 years old in good health. Each CDR3 is given with its conserved first and last residue. Fields, in order: V gene, clone size, J gene, D gene, CDR3 DNA, CDR3 protein. A D gene is named only where the DNA matches it firmly. A row's size may be missing; if present it is once, few, many or a size class.

>TRBV5-1|-|TRBJ2-5|TRBD2
TGCGCCAGCAGCTTGGCGCGGGGACTAGCGGTCCAAGAGACCCAGTACTTC
CASSLARGLAVQETQYF
>TRBV5-1|-|TRBJ2-6|-
TGCGCCAGCAGCATGGTACAGGGAACCGGGGCCAACGTCCTGACTTTC
CASSMVQGTGANVLTF
>TRBV10-3|-|TRBJ2-1|TRBD2
TGTGCCATCAGCTCCCAGCGGGGGGCCAACAATGAGCAGTTCTTC
CAISSQRGANNEQFF
>TRBV2|few|TRBJ2-1|-
TGTGCCAGCAGTCCCACCAGACTTGATGAGCAGTTCTTC
CASSPTRLDEQFF
>TRBV5-1|few|TRBJ1-4|TRBD1
TGCGCCAGCAACCTGGGACAGCCTAATGAAAAACTGTTTTTT
CASNLGQPNEKLFF
>TRBV11-2|-|TRBJ1-3|-
TGTGCCAGCAGCCTTCTTACGGGAAACACCATATATTTT
CASSLLTGNTIYF
>TRBV29-1|-|TRBJ2-5|TRBD2
TGCAGCGGCCACCGCGGGGGAGAGACCCAGTACTTC
CSGHRGGETQYF
>TRBV28|-|TRBJ2-5|-
TGTGCCAGCACTTCGGGGGCATTTACCCAAGAGACCCAGTACTTC
CASTSGAFTQETQYF
>TRBV5-1|many|TRBJ2-1|-
TGCGCCAGCAGCTTGACTGGATACAATGAGCAGTTCTTC
CASSLTGYNEQFF
>TRBV28|-|TRBJ1-6|-
TGTGCCAGCAGCACAGGGCTTCGAATTGGGCCCCTCCACTTT
CASSTGLRIGPLHF
>TRBV12-3/TRBV12-4|-|TRBJ2-1|-
TGTGCCAGCAGTGTCCCGGCGGGTGAGCAGTTCTTC
CASSVPAGEQFF